Listed below are T cell receptor beta chains from one sample, sequenced in a study of T-cell reconstitution after alpha-beta-depleted transplantation in children. Each CDR3 protein is one row after TCRdb ran MiXCR on the PCR reads. This repertoire shows 190,000 or so distinct CDR3 sequences, 6.3% found once; its top ten account for around 4.1%. Sequenced here: PBMCs, sampled before TCRalphabeta/CD19-depleted stem cell transplant. These receptors came from a girl under three years old with combined immunodeficiency, due to receive a stem cell transplant. Each CDR3 is given without its conserved first and last residue. Each record gives: J gene, V gene, clone size, CDR3 protein. Not all rows give a size; the values are once, few, many and, for expanded clones, a class.

>TRBJ2-5|TRBV6-5|-
ASSYGTSETQY
>TRBJ2-7|TRBV5-1|many
ASSPWSSGRNEQY
>TRBJ2-7|TRBV4-2|-
ASSLGPPSYEQY
>TRBJ1-3|TRBV19|-
ASSLMVGSSSGNTIY
>TRBJ1-2|TRBV7-2|many
ASDPSGNYGYT
>TRBJ2-1|TRBV4-3|few
ASSQDSWDEQF
>TRBJ2-1|TRBV30|-
ASYGAYNEQF
>TRBJ2-7|TRBV28|many
ASSFPQHSYEQY
>TRBJ2-5|TRBV4-2|many
ASSQDPSGGPRGETQY
>TRBJ1-1|TRBV7-3|many
ASSRAGGTEAF
>TRBJ2-2|TRBV29-1|many
SVGAGELF
>TRBJ1-2|TRBV7-8|few
ASSPGAAGFLYGYT
>TRBJ2-5|TRBV29-1|-
SVEGTIRETQY
>TRBJ2-5|TRBV11-2|many
ASSLVDKQETQY
>TRBJ2-3|TRBV13|-
ASSPTSGNTDTQY
>TRBJ2-3|TRBV28|many
ASDLAGTDTQY
>TRBJ2-7|TRBV7-2|many
ASSFPSSELYEQY
>TRBJ2-2|TRBV6-5|many
ASTHGGELF
>TRBJ2-7|TRBV20-1|many
SARDSGTSVYEQY
>TRBJ2-1|TRBV20-1|many
SAKERGFGDEQF
>TRBJ2-5|TRBV5-5|-
ASSPHRGETQY
>TRBJ2-7|TRBV11-1|many
ASSLGQNYEQY
>TRBJ2-1|TRBV20-1|many
SARDPGTSGRSGSYNEQF
>TRBJ1-2|TRBV12-3/TRBV12-4|-
ASSPGGPAAGGYT
>TRBJ2-5|TRBV10-3|many
AKETQY
>TRBJ1-1|TRBV27|many
ASSPGQGQNTEAF
>TRBJ2-3|TRBV3-1|many
ASALAGALDTQY
>TRBJ1-4|TRBV7-2|many
ASSLRTPGVNEKLF
>TRBJ2-6|TRBV6-4|many
ASSTGITGANVLT
>TRBJ2-2|TRBV7-2|-
ASSPLGAGELF
>TRBJ2-7|TRBV15|many
ATSPGQFYEQY
>TRBJ2-1|TRBV7-3|few
ASRRTAGGRYNEQF
>TRBJ2-3|TRBV7-2|many
ASSLPGADTQY